The next 13 T cell receptor beta chains were all read from a single sample in a study of T cell responses to AZD1222 COVID-19 vaccine. Produced via immunoSEQ multiplex PCR; TCRdb's table is partial and in-frame only. Here the sample spans 110,000 to 150,000 clones, over 80% being singletons. Source: peripheral blood, taken 28 days after the second AZD1222 dose. These receptors originate from an adult who received the AZD1222 COVID-19 vaccine.

This sequence joins TRBV28 and TRBJ1-1; D not certain. The V gene's germline CDR1 is MDHEN and CDR2 SYDVKM. This CDR3 has 15 amino acids. Between the trimmed V and J ends, which lost 7 bases and 1 base, there was a span of 16 bases. The CDR3 here is CASTPWGLGNTEAFF. DNA for the CDR3: TGTGCCAGCACTCCCTGGGGATTGGGGAACACTGAAGCTTTCTTT. Based on the CDR3 plus reference TRBV28 and TRBJ1-1, the full variable domain is DVKVTQSSRYLVKRTGEKVFLECVQDMDHENMFWYRQDPGLGLRLIYFSYDVKMKEKGDIPEGYSVSREKKERFSLILESASTNQTSMYLCASTPWGLGNTEAFFGQGTRLTVV.

The chain recombines TRBV7-9 with TRBJ1-4; TRBD1 might be the D (5 bases). The germline gives CDR1 SEHNR, CDR2 FQNEAQ (reference sequence). The CDR3 is 16 amino acids. Trimming took off 4 bases at V and 0 bases at J, with 12 bases between the two ends. Written as DNA, the CDR3 is TGTGCCAGCAGCTCCTGGACAACTGCAACTAATGAAAAACTGTTTTTT. This encodes CASSSWTTATNEKLFF.

This rearrangement joins TRBV28 to TRBJ1-3; no clear D. Trimming stripped 3 bases from V and 3 bases from J, with 12 bases between. CDR1 is MDHEN and CDR2 is SYDVKM in the germline V gene. The CDR3 has 15 amino acids. This CDR3 reads CASSFRLLDGNTIYF. For the CDR3, the DNA is TGTGCCAGCAGTTTTAGGCTTTTGGATGGAAACACCATATATTTT.

The chain carries TRBV28 and TRBJ1-1, with D possibly being TRBD1 (5 bases). V dropped 4 bases and J dropped 1 base, with 13 bases sitting between them. The CDR3 sequence is 15 residues long. The V gene's germline CDR1 is MDHEN and CDR2 SYDVKM. The CDR3 sequence: CASSSAGTGNTEAFF. In nucleotides, the CDR3 is TGTGCCAGCAGTTCTGCCGGGACGGGGAACACTGAAGCTTTCTTT.

V is TRBV3-1 (or the pseudogene TRBV3-2) and J is TRBJ2-5, with D possibly TRBD2 on 5 matching bases. Trimming cost V 4 bases and J 4 bases, with 16 bases left between them. Germline loops: CDR1 LGHDT, CDR2 YNNKEL (reference sequence). This CDR3 contains 15 residues. CDR3 protein: CASSLLEAFGETQYF. The CDR3 DNA reads as TGTGCCAGCAGCCTACTGGAGGCTTTCGGAGAGACCCAGTACTTC.

This rearrangement joins TRBV2 to TRBJ2-1, with D unclear. Trimming removed 8 bases from V and 4 bases from J, with 15 bases in between. CDR1 SNHLY and CDR2 FYNNEI come from the germline V gene. The CDR3 consists of 14 residues. CDR3 coding DNA: TGTGCCAGCCAAAACAGCATAGTTTACAATGAGCAGTTCTTC. Translating it yields CASQNSIVYNEQFF.

The chain carries TRBV6-2 or TRBV6-3 and TRBJ2-3; D is unresolved. The CDR3 has 16 amino acids. V lost 5 bases, J lost 4 bases, and 19 bases lay in between. Germline values: CDR1 MNHEY, CDR2 SVGEGT. CDR3 sequence: CASSPMLGRSPDTQYF. For the CDR3, the DNA is TGTGCCAGCAGTCCCATGTTGGGTAGGAGCCCAGATACGCAGTATTTT.

This clone showed up just once. The chain is built from TRBV30 and TRBJ2-2; D is uncertain. The CDR3 runs 12 residues. Trimming stripped 4 bases from V and 4 bases from J, with 7 bases between. Per germline, CDR1 GTSNPN and CDR2 SVGIG (reference sequence). CDR3 loop: CAWKFATGELFF. CDR3 bases: TGTGCCTGGAAATTTGCCACCGGGGAGCTGTTTTTT.

The chain links TRBV4-2 to TRBJ2-7; TRBD1 might be the D (6 bases). This CDR3 is 16 amino acids long. The V end lost 5 bases, the J end lost 2 bases, and 19 bases lay between the germline ends. Germline V gene lookup returns CDR1 LGHNA and CDR2 YNFKEQ. CDR3 in DNA: TGTGCCAGCAGCGTCCGGGACACAGAACCAACCTACGAGCAGTACTTC. Its protein is CASSVRDTEPTYEQYF.

V and J are TRBV25-1 and TRBJ1-1, with 12 bases aligning to TRBD1. Losses at the gene ends were 0 bases for V and 3 bases for J; bases not matched to a gene: 2. Germline loops: CDR1 MGHDK, CDR2 SYGVNS. The CDR3 has 16 residues. The CDR3 DNA sequence: TGTGCCAGCAGTGAATATGGGACAGGGGGCTACACTGAAGCTTTCTTT. Amino acid sequence: CASSEYGTGGYTEAFF.

The J gene is TRBJ2-3, the V gene TRBV14; 13 positions agree with TRBD2. Germline V gives CDR1 SGHDN, CDR2 FVKESK. V shed 1 base, J shed 2 bases, and the junction held 6 bases outside the gene matches. The CDR3 contains 18 residues. The CDR3, as DNA: TGTGCCAGCAGCCAAGCTTTGGGACTAGCGGGATACACAGATACGCAGTATTTT. Translating it yields CASSQALGLAGYTDTQYF.

For the CDR3, the DNA is TGTGCCAGCAGGAGGGACCGTGCCTCTGGAAACACCATATATTTT. Residues: CASRRDRASGNTIYF. The J gene is TRBJ1-3, the V gene TRBV6-5; D might be TRBD1 (5 bases). The CDR3 sequence is 15 residues long. The germline V gene encodes CDR1 MNHEY and CDR2 SVGAGI. V was shortened by 6 bases and J by 0 bases, with 12 bases between the two germline ends.

The chain joins TRBV19 to TRBJ1-5; tentative D call: TRBD1 (6 bases). The V and J ends lost 7 bases and 4 bases respectively, with 14 bases between them. CDR1 and CDR2 from the germline V gene are LNHDA and SQIVND (reference sequence). This CDR3 is 14 amino acids long. The CDR3 spells CASIGGALNQPQHF. CDR3 DNA: TGTGCCAGTATTGGGGGGGCACTGAATCAGCCCCAGCATTTT. The variable domain in full, with the rest retrieved from reference TRBV19 and TRBJ1-5, is DGGITQSPKYLFRKEGQNVTLSCEQNLNHDAMYWYRQDPGQGLRLIYYSQIVNDFQKGDIAEGYSVSREKKESFPLTVTSAQKNPTAFYLCASIGGALNQPQHFGDGTRLSIL.